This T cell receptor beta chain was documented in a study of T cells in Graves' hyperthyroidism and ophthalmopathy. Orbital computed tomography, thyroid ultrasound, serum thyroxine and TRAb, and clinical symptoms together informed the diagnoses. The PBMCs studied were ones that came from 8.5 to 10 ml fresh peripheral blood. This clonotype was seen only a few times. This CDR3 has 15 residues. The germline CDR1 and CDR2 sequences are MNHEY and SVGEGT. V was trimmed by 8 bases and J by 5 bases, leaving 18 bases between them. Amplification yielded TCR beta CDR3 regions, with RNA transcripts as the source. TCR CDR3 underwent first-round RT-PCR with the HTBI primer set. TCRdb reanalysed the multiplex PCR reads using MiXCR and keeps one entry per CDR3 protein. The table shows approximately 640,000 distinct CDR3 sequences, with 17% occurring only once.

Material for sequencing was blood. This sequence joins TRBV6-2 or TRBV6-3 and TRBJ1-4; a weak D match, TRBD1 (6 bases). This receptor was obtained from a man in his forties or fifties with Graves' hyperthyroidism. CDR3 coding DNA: TGTGCCAGCGTGAACCCCGGACAGACCAATGAAAAACTGTTTTTT. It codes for CASVNPGQTNEKLFF.